This is a list of T cell receptor beta chains from one sample in a study of Ad26.COV2.S vaccination and SARS-CoV-2 variants. Assay: immunoSEQ multiplex PCR; the TCRdb copy retains only in-frame clones and omits some. Here the sample spans 350,000 to 500,000 clones, more than 80% being singletons. This specimen consisted of peripheral blood, obtained in a trial of Ad26.COV2.S vaccine versus placebo. The receptor source for this set is a person between 18 and 59 years old who received the Ad26.COV2.S COVID-19 vaccine or a placebo. The CDR3 runs from the conserved cysteine through the conserved F or W. Each record gives: V gene, J gene, clone size, D gene, CDR3 protein, CDR3 DNA. D genes are given only for firm matches. Some rows have no size entry. The others give once, few or many, or a class for an expanded clone.

v_gene: TRBV4-3
j_gene: TRBJ1-1
abundance: -
d_gene: -
CDR3aa: CASSQGGEGAFF
CDR3nt: TGCGCCAGCAGCCAAGGGGGGGAAGGGGCTTTCTTT

v_gene: TRBV20-1
j_gene: TRBJ2-7
abundance: -
d_gene: -
CDR3aa: CSASQEYEQYF
CDR3nt: TGCAGTGCCTCACAGGAATACGAGCAGTACTTC

v_gene: TRBV6-2/TRBV6-3
j_gene: TRBJ2-2
abundance: -
d_gene: TRBD1
CDR3aa: CASSPRDRGNTGELFF
CDR3nt: TGTGCCAGCAGTCCGCGGGACAGGGGGAACACCGGGGAGCTGTTTTTT

v_gene: TRBV6-5
j_gene: TRBJ2-3
abundance: -
d_gene: -
CDR3aa: CASSYSIQGFNTQYF
CDR3nt: TGTGCCAGCAGTTACTCGATACAGGGATTTAATACGCAGTATTTT

v_gene: TRBV5-4
j_gene: TRBJ1-5
abundance: -
d_gene: -
CDR3aa: CASSLEGAGQPQHF
CDR3nt: TGTGCCAGCAGCTTGGAAGGGGCCGGTCAGCCCCAGCATTTT

v_gene: TRBV30
j_gene: TRBJ1-2
abundance: -
d_gene: -
CDR3aa: CAWSVLGINYGYTF
CDR3nt: TGTGCCTGGAGTGTGCTGGGAATTAACTATGGCTACACCTTC

v_gene: TRBV4-3
j_gene: TRBJ2-3
abundance: -
d_gene: -
CDR3aa: CASSQQTSPPAHTQYF
CDR3nt: TGCGCCAGCAGCCAACAAACTTCTCCCCCAGCTCATACGCAGTATTTT

v_gene: TRBV6-5
j_gene: TRBJ2-1
abundance: -
d_gene: TRBD1
CDR3aa: CASSYGQGADEQFF
CDR3nt: TGTGCCAGCAGTTACGGGCAGGGGGCTGATGAGCAGTTCTTC

v_gene: TRBV27
j_gene: TRBJ1-2
abundance: -
d_gene: -
CDR3aa: CASSLRGDGYTF
CDR3nt: TGTGCCAGCAGTTTACGAGGAGATGGCTACACCTTC

v_gene: TRBV9
j_gene: TRBJ2-1
abundance: -
d_gene: TRBD2
CDR3aa: CASSVGGTNNEQFF
CDR3nt: TGTGCCAGCAGCGTAGGGGGGACTAATAATGAGCAGTTCTTC

v_gene: TRBV5-4
j_gene: TRBJ2-7
abundance: -
d_gene: -
CDR3aa: CASSFAGTYEQYF
CDR3nt: TGTGCCAGCAGCTTCGCAGGGACCTACGAGCAGTACTTC

v_gene: TRBV11-2
j_gene: TRBJ2-3
abundance: -
d_gene: TRBD2
CDR3aa: CASSLGTSGTSRADTQYF
CDR3nt: TGTGCCAGCAGCTTAGGTACTAGCGGAACCAGTAGGGCAGATACGCAGTATTTT

v_gene: TRBV5-4
j_gene: TRBJ2-3
abundance: -
d_gene: -
CDR3aa: CASSLSRVSRTDTQYF
CDR3nt: TGTGCCAGCAGCTTATCCAGGGTCTCCCGCACAGATACGCAGTATTTT

v_gene: TRBV28
j_gene: TRBJ2-7
abundance: -
d_gene: TRBD1
CDR3aa: CASRTGTGHEQYF
CDR3nt: TGTGCCAGCAGGACCGGGACAGGGCACGAGCAGTACTTC

v_gene: TRBV27
j_gene: TRBJ2-7
abundance: once
d_gene: TRBD1
CDR3aa: CASSSPGTGETYEQYF
CDR3nt: TGTGCCAGCAGCTCTCCGGGGACAGGGGAAACCTACGAGCAGTACTTC

v_gene: TRBV30
j_gene: TRBJ2-7
abundance: -
d_gene: -
CDR3aa: CAWSGPGTFLYEQYF
CDR3nt: TGTGCCTGGAGTGGACCCGGGACTTTTCTATACGAGCAGTACTTC

v_gene: TRBV30
j_gene: TRBJ1-4
abundance: -
d_gene: -
CDR3aa: CAWSDRQINEKLFF
CDR3nt: TGTGCCTGGAGTGACCGACAGATTAATGAAAAACTGTTTTTT

v_gene: TRBV12-3/TRBV12-4
j_gene: TRBJ2-4
abundance: -
d_gene: -
CDR3aa: CASSPTGKNIQYF
CDR3nt: TGTGCCAGCAGTCCTACGGGAAAAAACATTCAGTACTTC

v_gene: TRBV7-2
j_gene: TRBJ1-1
abundance: -
d_gene: -
CDR3aa: CASSFQGIRTEAFF
CDR3nt: TGTGCCAGCAGCTTCCAAGGGATCCGCACTGAAGCTTTCTTT

v_gene: TRBV7-7
j_gene: TRBJ2-1
abundance: -
d_gene: TRBD2
CDR3aa: CASSSKRDGEQFF
CDR3nt: TGTGCTAGCAGCTCGAAGCGGGATGGTGAGCAGTTCTTC

v_gene: TRBV7-6
j_gene: TRBJ2-2
abundance: -
d_gene: TRBD2
CDR3aa: CASSSSGGGGELFF
CDR3nt: TGTGCCAGCAGCTCCAGCGGGGGGGGCGGGGAGCTGTTTTTT

v_gene: TRBV6-2/TRBV6-3
j_gene: TRBJ2-7
abundance: -
d_gene: -
CDR3aa: CASSMIAYEQYF
CDR3nt: TGTGCCAGCAGTATGATTGCCTACGAGCAGTACTTC

v_gene: TRBV29-1
j_gene: TRBJ2-3
abundance: -
d_gene: -
CDR3aa: CSVEDLRVDTQYF
CDR3nt: TGCAGCGTTGAAGATCTACGGGTGGATACGCAGTATTTT

v_gene: TRBV27
j_gene: TRBJ2-7
abundance: -
d_gene: TRBD1
CDR3aa: CASRFSAQGASYEQYF
CDR3nt: TGTGCCAGCAGATTTAGCGCACAGGGGGCGAGCTACGAGCAGTACTTC

v_gene: TRBV28
j_gene: TRBJ2-1
abundance: -
d_gene: -
CDR3aa: CASREGASYNEQFF
CDR3nt: TGTGCCAGCCGGGAGGGGGCTTCCTACAATGAGCAGTTCTTC

v_gene: TRBV6-1
j_gene: TRBJ2-3
abundance: -
d_gene: TRBD2
CDR3aa: CASSVGLAGARGAQYF
CDR3nt: TGTGCCAGCAGTGTGGGACTAGCGGGAGCGCGGGGGGCGCAGTATTTT

v_gene: TRBV9
j_gene: TRBJ1-1
abundance: -
d_gene: -
CDR3aa: CASSGGWGNLNTEAFF
CDR3nt: TGTGCCAGCAGCGGTGGATGGGGAAATTTGAACACTGAAGCTTTCTTT

v_gene: TRBV18
j_gene: TRBJ1-1
abundance: -
d_gene: -
CDR3aa: CASSPLFRGPNTEAFF
CDR3nt: TGTGCCAGCTCACCATTATTTAGGGGTCCGAACACTGAAGCTTTCTTT

v_gene: TRBV29-1
j_gene: TRBJ2-1
abundance: -
d_gene: TRBD2
CDR3aa: CSAHRREGVYNEQFF
CDR3nt: TGCAGCGCCCACCGGCGGGAGGGAGTCTACAATGAGCAGTTCTTC

v_gene: TRBV5-1
j_gene: TRBJ2-1
abundance: -
d_gene: TRBD1
CDR3aa: CASSLLTGDTYNEQFF
CDR3nt: TGCGCCAGCAGCCTACTTACAGGGGACACCTACAATGAGCAGTTCTTC

v_gene: TRBV13
j_gene: TRBJ2-3
abundance: -
d_gene: -
CDR3aa: CASSLTGRDTDTQYF
CDR3nt: TGTGCCAGCAGCCTGACAGGGAGGGACACAGATACGCAGTATTTT

v_gene: TRBV7-8
j_gene: TRBJ2-1
abundance: -
d_gene: -
CDR3aa: CASSKQDWRRSSYNEQFF
CDR3nt: TGTGCCAGCAGCAAACAGGACTGGCGGCGGAGCTCCTACAATGAGCAGTTCTTC

v_gene: TRBV19
j_gene: TRBJ2-5
abundance: -
d_gene: -
CDR3aa: CASSIGGETQYF
CDR3nt: TGTGCCAGTAGTATCGGCGGGGAGACCCAGTACTTC

v_gene: TRBV19
j_gene: TRBJ2-5
abundance: -
d_gene: -
CDR3aa: CASSPRGRTMQQETQYF
CDR3nt: TGTGCCAGTAGTCCTAGGGGGAGGACAATGCAACAAGAGACCCAGTACTTC

v_gene: TRBV4-3
j_gene: TRBJ2-5
abundance: once
d_gene: -
CDR3aa: CASSPPDPPESKTQYF
CDR3nt: TGCGCCAGCAGCCCTCCCGACCCCCCGGAGAGTAAGACCCAGTACTTC

v_gene: TRBV27
j_gene: TRBJ2-2
abundance: once
d_gene: -
CDR3aa: CASRRLVGELFF
CDR3nt: TGTGCCAGCAGGAGACTAGTGGGGGAGCTGTTTTTT

v_gene: TRBV5-6
j_gene: TRBJ1-5
abundance: once
d_gene: -
CDR3aa: CASSNRDDWDQPQHF
CDR3nt: TGTGCCAGCAGTAACCGGGACGATTGGGATCAGCCCCAGCATTTT

v_gene: TRBV27
j_gene: TRBJ2-1
abundance: -
d_gene: TRBD2
CDR3aa: CASSSLAGGPGEQFF
CDR3nt: TGTGCCAGCAGTTCACTAGCGGGAGGGCCAGGGGAGCAGTTCTTC

v_gene: TRBV30
j_gene: TRBJ1-1
abundance: -
d_gene: -
CDR3aa: CAWSVRRGTEAFF
CDR3nt: TGTGCCTGGAGTGTACGGCGTGGCACTGAAGCTTTCTTT

v_gene: TRBV6-2/TRBV6-3
j_gene: TRBJ2-1
abundance: -
d_gene: -
CDR3aa: CASSYSVGRGVRYNEQFF
CDR3nt: TGTGCCAGCAGTTACTCTGTAGGTAGAGGGGTTAGGTACAATGAGCAGTTCTTC